The source of this TCR beta chain is a study of CD8 T cells in ankylosing spondylitis. MiXCR was run by TCRdb on the 5' RACE reads, yielding one entry per CDR3 protein. The table lists approximately 150,000 distinct CDR3 sequences, 40% to 50% of them singletons. This clonotype occurred a few times. V lost 3 bases to trimming and J lost 4 bases, with 12 bases between them. This CDR3 region has 13 residues. The germline CDR1 and CDR2 sequences are DFQATT and SNEGSKA (reference sequence). This TCR derives from a male donor with ankylosing spondylitis. The specimen sequenced was synovial fluid, either unsorted or a sorted T cell fraction (not recorded which). This rearrangement joins TRBV20-1 to TRBJ1-2, with D possibly TRBD1 on 5 matching bases. CDR3 in amino acids: CSARVRAFYGYTF. CDR3 sequence (DNA): TGCAGTGCTAGGGTCAGGGCATTCTATGGCTACACCTTC.